This TCR beta chain was observed in a study of low-dose radiotherapy and immunotherapy resistance in tumors. With TRAV- and TRBV-specific primers, first-strand cDNA was made, covering the alpha and beta chains. For amplifying TCRs, the PCR ran for approximately 18 cycles with Phusion, which was used together with a constant-region primer and the adapter on the V primers. TCRdb reprocessed the reads via MiXCR and lists one record per CDR3 protein. The sample shows over 65,000 distinct CDR3 sequences, roughly a sixth of them seen only once. In its sample, this clonotype ranks as medium-sized (0.01 to 0.1%). The CDR3 runs 13 residues. Germline V lookup: CDR1 SEHNR, CDR2 FQNEAQ (reference sequence). V lost 8 bases to trimming and J lost 1 base, with 12 bases between them. Time point: before trial treatment.

The receptor comes from a male donor with prostate cancer. This material consisted of PBMCs, taken before treatment. The chain carries TRBV7-9 and TRBJ2-7; either TRBD1 or TRBD2 may supply D (5 bases each). The CDR3 bases are TGTGCCAGCCTCCGGGACGGTTCCTACGAGCAGTACTTC. This gives the protein CASLRDGSYEQYF.